The 8 T cell receptor beta chains below were found in one sample sequenced in a study of blood T cell repertoires in COVID-19. Generated by immunoSEQ multiplex PCR, the TCRdb table keeps only in-frame clones and is missing some. The table records about 240,000 clones, approximately 86% of them present only once. Sequenced: peripheral blood. Receptors originate from a human donor in a cohort sampled during active COVID-19.

This clone was observed a handful of times. The CDR3 region is CASSIQGAGSPLHF. The CDR3 coding sequence is TGTGCCAGTAGTATACAGGGGGCAGGTTCACCCCTCCACTTT. V and J are TRBV19 and TRBJ1-6, with 8 bases aligning to TRBD1. The junction had 3 bases not matched to a gene; V was cut back by 2 bases and J by 9 bases. This CDR3 contains 14 residues. Germline CDR1 LNHDA, CDR2 SQIVND (reference sequence).

The rearrangement joins TRBV19 to TRBJ2-3, with 9 positions matching TRBD2. The V gene's germline CDR1 is LNHDA and CDR2 SQIVND (reference sequence). This CDR3 region has 17 residues. The V and J ends lost 5 bases and 0 bases, in that order; junction bases with no gene match: 9. CDR3 sequence (DNA): TGTGCCAGTAGTCCCCCCCCTAGCGGGGTTAGCACAGATACGCAGTATTTT. Amino acids: CASSPPPSGVSTDTQYF.

This chain uses TRBV28 with TRBJ2-5, with 14 positions matching TRBD2. This CDR3 is 17 amino acids long. Trimming took 7 bases from V and 2 from J; bases not matched to a gene: 9. Germline values: CDR1 MDHEN, CDR2 SYDVKM. The CDR3 coding sequence is TGTGCCAGCACCCCATGGACTAGCGGGAGGAGGCAAGAGACCCAGTACTTC. Residues: CASTPWTSGRRQETQYF.

This clone has a single count. J is TRBJ1-2 and V is TRBV6-1; 7 bases map to TRBD1. The CDR3 has 16 amino acids. Losses at the gene ends were 1 base for V and 8 bases for J; bases not matched to a gene: 13. Germline V lookup: CDR1 MNHNS, CDR2 SASEGT. CDR3 amino acids: CASSEDKTGTVRGYTF. The CDR3 region has the DNA TGTGCCAGCAGTGAAGACAAGACAGGGACAGTTCGGGGCTACACCTTC.

The chain is built from TRBV6-5 and TRBJ1-2; TRBD1 agrees at 9 bases. The V gene's germline CDR1 is MNHEY and CDR2 SVGAGI. V dropped 5 bases and J dropped 4; count of bases not matched to a gene: 5. The CDR3 contains 14 residues. The CDR3 here is CASSRQGGVYGYTF. CDR3 nucleotide sequence: TGTGCCAGCAGTCGACAGGGGGGGGTCTATGGCTACACCTTC.

The gene calls are TRBV5-1 and TRBJ2-1; no clear D. The CDR3 has 15 amino acids. Germline V gene lookup returns CDR1 SGHRS and CDR2 YFSETQ. V was clipped by 4 bases and J by 0 bases, with 11 bases between them. DNA of the CDR3: TGCGCCAGCAGCCTGGCAGGAAGCTCCTACAATGAGCAGTTCTTC. It is translated as CASSLAGSSYNEQFF.

V is TRBV6-5 and J is TRBJ2-7; D gene ambiguous. The CDR3 totals 11 residues. The V gene's germline CDR1 is MNHEY and CDR2 SVGAGI. The V gene lost 8 bases and the J gene lost 0 bases, with 5 bases spanning the gap. This CDR3 reads CASRSSYEQYF. CDR3 sequence (DNA): TGTGCCAGCCGTAGCTCCTACGAGCAGTACTTC.

This chain uses TRBV5-6 with TRBJ2-7; TRBD1 is a possible D gene (5 bases). Looked up from germline, CDR1 is SGHDT and CDR2 is YYEEEE. V was cut by 0 bases and J by 7 bases, with 14 bases left in between. The CDR3 runs 14 residues. The CDR3 DNA reads as TGTGCCAGCAGCTTGGTTCGGCAGGGTGAAGAGCAGTACTTC. This sequence encodes CASSLVRQGEEQYF.